The clone carrying this TCR beta chain was observed a single time. The data belong to a study of blood T cell repertoires in COVID-19. In the study overall: Material from acute and convalescent COVID-19 was sourced from the United States, Italy and Spain. The cDNA or gDNA used as material had been derived from T cells, B-cell-depleted T cells, or PBMCs.

The authors' processing: Researchers report that nucleated cell counts were estimated from reference gene primer amplification. Libraries were prepared by immunoSEQ multiplex PCR; TCRdb keeps only in-frame clonotypes and omits some of them. The DNA gave D and trimming, while V, J and clone size come from that table. The data show about 220,000 clones, approximately 86% seen once. Germline CDR1 is LGHNA and CDR2 is YNFKEQ. J lost 2 bases, V lost 0 bases, and 7 bases had no gene match. This CDR3 comprises 19 residues. This chain joins TRBV4-2 and TRBJ2-7, with 16 nucleotides matching TRBD2. The sample consisted of peripheral blood. The clonotype originates from a man in his forties with acute or convalescent COVID-19. Written as DNA, the CDR3 is TGTGCCAGCAGCCAAGATCCCTCCGGGACTAGCGGGAGGGCCTACGAGCAGTACTTC. It is translated as CASSQDPSGTSGRAYEQYF.